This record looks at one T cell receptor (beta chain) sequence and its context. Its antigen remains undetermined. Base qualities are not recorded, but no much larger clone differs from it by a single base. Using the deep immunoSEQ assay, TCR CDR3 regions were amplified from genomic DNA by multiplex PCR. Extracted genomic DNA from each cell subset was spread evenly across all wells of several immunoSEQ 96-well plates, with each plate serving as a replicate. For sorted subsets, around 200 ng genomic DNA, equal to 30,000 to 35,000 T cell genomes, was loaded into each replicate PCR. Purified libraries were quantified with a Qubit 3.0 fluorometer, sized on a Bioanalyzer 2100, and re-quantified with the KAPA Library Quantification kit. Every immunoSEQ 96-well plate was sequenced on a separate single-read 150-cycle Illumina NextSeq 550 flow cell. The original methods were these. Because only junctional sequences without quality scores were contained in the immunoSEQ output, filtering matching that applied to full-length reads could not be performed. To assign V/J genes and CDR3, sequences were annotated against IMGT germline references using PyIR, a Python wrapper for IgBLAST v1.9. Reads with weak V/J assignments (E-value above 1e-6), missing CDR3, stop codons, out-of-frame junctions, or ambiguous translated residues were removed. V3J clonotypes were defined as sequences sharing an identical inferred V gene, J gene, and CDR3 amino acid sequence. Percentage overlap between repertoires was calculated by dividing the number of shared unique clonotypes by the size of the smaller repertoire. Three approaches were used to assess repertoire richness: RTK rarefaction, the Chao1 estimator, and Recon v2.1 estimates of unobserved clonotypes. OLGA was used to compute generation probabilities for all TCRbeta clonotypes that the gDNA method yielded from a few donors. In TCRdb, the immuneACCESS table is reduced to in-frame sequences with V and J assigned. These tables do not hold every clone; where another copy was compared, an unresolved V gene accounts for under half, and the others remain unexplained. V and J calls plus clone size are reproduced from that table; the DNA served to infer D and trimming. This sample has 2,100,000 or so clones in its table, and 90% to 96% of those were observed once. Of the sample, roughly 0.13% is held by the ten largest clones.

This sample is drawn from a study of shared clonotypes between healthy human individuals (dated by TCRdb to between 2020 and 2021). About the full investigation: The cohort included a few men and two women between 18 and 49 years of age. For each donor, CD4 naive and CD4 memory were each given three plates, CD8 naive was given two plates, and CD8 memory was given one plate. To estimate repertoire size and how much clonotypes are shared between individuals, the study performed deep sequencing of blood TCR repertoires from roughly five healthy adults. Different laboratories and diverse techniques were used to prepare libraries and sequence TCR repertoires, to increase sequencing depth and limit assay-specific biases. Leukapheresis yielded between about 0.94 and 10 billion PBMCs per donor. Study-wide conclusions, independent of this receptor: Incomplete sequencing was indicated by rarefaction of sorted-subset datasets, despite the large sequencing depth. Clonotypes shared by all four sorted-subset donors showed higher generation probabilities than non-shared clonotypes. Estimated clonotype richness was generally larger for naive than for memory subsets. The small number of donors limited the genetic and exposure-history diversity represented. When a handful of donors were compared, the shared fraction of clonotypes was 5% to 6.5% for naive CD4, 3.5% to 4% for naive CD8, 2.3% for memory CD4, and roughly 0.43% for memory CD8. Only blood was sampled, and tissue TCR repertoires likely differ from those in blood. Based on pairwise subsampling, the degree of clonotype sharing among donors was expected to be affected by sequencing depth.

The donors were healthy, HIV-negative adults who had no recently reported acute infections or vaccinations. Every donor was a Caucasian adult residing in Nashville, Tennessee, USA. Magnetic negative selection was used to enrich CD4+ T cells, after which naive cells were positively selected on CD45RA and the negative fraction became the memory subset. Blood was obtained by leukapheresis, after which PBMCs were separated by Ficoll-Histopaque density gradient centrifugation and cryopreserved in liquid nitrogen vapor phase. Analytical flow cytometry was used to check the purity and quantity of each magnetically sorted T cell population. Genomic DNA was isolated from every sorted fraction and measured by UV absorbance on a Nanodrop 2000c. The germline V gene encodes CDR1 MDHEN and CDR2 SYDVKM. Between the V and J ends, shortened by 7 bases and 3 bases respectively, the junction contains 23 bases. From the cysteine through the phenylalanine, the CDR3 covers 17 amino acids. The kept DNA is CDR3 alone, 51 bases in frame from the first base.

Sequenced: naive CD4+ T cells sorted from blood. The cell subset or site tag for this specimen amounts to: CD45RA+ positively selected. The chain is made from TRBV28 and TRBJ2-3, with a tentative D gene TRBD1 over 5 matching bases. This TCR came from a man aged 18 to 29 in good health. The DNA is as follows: TGTGCCAGCATTAACGCCGGGCAGGGCCATGTGACAGATACGCAGTATTTT. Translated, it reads CASINAGQGHVTDTQYF.